These 30 T cell receptor beta chains share one sample of origin, sequenced in a study of T cells after yellow fever vaccination (dated by TCRdb to between 2019 and 2020). Explained via the paper, the treatment or condition label denotes: live attenuated yellow fever vaccine strain. Library preparation employed 5' RACE. These reads were obtained on an Illumina HiSeq 2500. TCRdb passed the public sequencing reads through fastp at Q25 and MiXCR, retaining productive beta sequences. Each record represents a unique CDR3 protein, reported with the most common genes and DNA among its rows. This sample comprises 200,000 to 300,000 distinct CDR3 sequences, roughly 6.2% of them detected only once. The biggest ten clones account for more than 1% of the sample. The specimen was CD4+ T cells sorted from PBMCs, collected on the day of the yellow fever booster vaccination. The receptors were sampled from a man aged 25-45 years who received the YFV17D yellow fever vaccine.

This clonotype was counted at least ten times. The V gene is TRBV20-1, the J gene TRBJ1-1; D is ambiguous. V was trimmed by 4 bases and J by 0 bases, leaving 3 bases between them. Per the germline V gene, CDR1 is DFQATT and CDR2 is SNEGSKA (reference sequence). This CDR3 comprises 11 residues. The CDR3 sequence is CSANMNTEAFF. CDR3 nucleotide sequence: TGCAGTGCTAATATGAACACTGAAGCTTTCTTT.

This clonotype was recorded many times. This chain links TRBV2 with TRBJ2-1, with a tentative D call TRBD1 (6 bases). This CDR3 spans 14 amino acids. V was clipped by 7 bases and J by 4 bases, with 14 bases between them. Germline values: CDR1 SNHLY, CDR2 FYNNEI. CDR3 nucleotide sequence: TGTGCCAGCATTCTGGGACATTCATACAATGAGCAGTTCTTC. Its protein is CASILGHSYNEQFF.

Many counts were recorded for this clonotype. The chain has TRBV6-5 and TRBJ1-2; a weak D match, TRBD1 (6 bases). V lost 3 bases to trimming and J lost 2 bases, with 10 bases between them. The CDR3 length is 14 residues. In germline, CDR1 is MNHEY, CDR2 SVGAGI. The CDR3 reads CASSYGTRNYGYTF. The DNA of the CDR3 is TGTGCCAGCAGTTATGGGACACGGAACTATGGCTACACCTTC.

This clonotype was seen ten or more times. V gene TRBV29-1 combines with J gene TRBJ2-1; D perhaps matches TRBD2 (5 bases). Germline values: CDR1 SQVTM, CDR2 ANQGSEA. The CDR3 is 14 residues long. V was trimmed by 4 bases and J by 0 bases, leaving 10 bases between them. The CDR3, as DNA: TGCAGCGTTGGCCGAGGGAGCTCCTACAATGAGCAGTTCTTC. It specifies CSVGRGSSYNEQFF.

This clonotype was detected ten times or more. The chain has TRBV20-1 and TRBJ2-7; 8 nucleotides agree with TRBD1. The V gene's germline CDR1 is DFQATT and CDR2 SNEGSKA (reference sequence). This CDR3 is 15 amino acids long. Trimming cost V 3 bases and J 6 bases; bases outside gene matches: 13. This chain's CDR3 is CSASPPGGRVFEQYF. CDR3 nucleotides: TGCAGTGCTAGTCCCCCAGGGGGCCGAGTGTTCGAGCAGTACTTC.

This clonotype was seen only a few times. The chain links TRBV6-5 to TRBJ2-3; D is uncertain. Germline CDR1 reads MNHEY; CDR2 reads SVGAGI. The CDR3 loop spans 16 amino acids. Trimming shortened V by 2 bases and J by 3 bases, and 15 bases separated the two germline ends. The CDR3 sequence: CASSYGLNPPTDTQYF. In DNA form, the CDR3 reads TGTGCCAGCAGTTACGGTTTAAACCCTCCTACAGATACGCAGTATTTT.

This clonotype was counted ten times or more. The chain couples TRBV5-1 to TRBJ2-1, with TRBD2 matching over 11 bases. V lost 1 base, J lost 9 bases, and 12 bases stayed unmatched. CDR1 and CDR2 from the germline V gene are SGHRS and YFSETQ. This CDR3 region has 17 residues. CDR3 sequence reads: CASSLMSSGRPPGEQFF. The CDR3 region has the DNA TGCGCCAGCAGCTTGATGTCTAGCGGGAGGCCCCCCGGTGAGCAGTTCTTC.

This clonotype was observed a few times. This chain connects TRBV5-1 to TRBJ2-2, with D possibly being TRBD1 (5 bases). The CDR3 is made up of 15 amino acids. With 4 bases removed from V and 4 bases from J, the gap between germline ends came to 14 bases. Germline V gene data show CDR1 as SGHRS and CDR2 as YFSETQ. This chain's CDR3 is CASSVVDSATGELFF. The CDR3 coding sequence is TGCGCCAGCAGCGTTGTAGACAGCGCCACCGGGGAGCTGTTTTTT. Looking up the rest from reference TRBV5-1 and TRBJ2-2 gives the full variable domain: KAGVTQTPRYLIKTRGQQVTLSCSPISGHRSVSWYQQTPGQGLQFLFEYFSETQRNKGNFPGRFSGRQFSNSRSEMNVSTLELGDSALYLCASSVVDSATGELFFGEGSRLTVL.

This clonotype was seen ten or more times. The chain has TRBV5-1 and TRBJ2-7; tentatively, D is TRBD2 (5 bases). The CDR3 loop spans 14 amino acids. The germline CDR1 and CDR2 sequences are SGHRS and YFSETQ. V gave up 3 bases and J gave up 1 base, with 11 bases separating them. The CDR3 DNA is TGCGCCAGCAGCTCTGCCGGCGGGTCCTACGAGCAGTACTTC. Protein product: CASSSAGGSYEQYF. The entire variable domain, with the rest obtained from reference TRBV5-1 and TRBJ2-7, is as follows: KAGVTQTPRYLIKTRGQQVTLSCSPISGHRSVSWYQQTPGQGLQFLFEYFSETQRNKGNFPGRFSGRQFSNSRSEMNVSTLELGDSALYLCASSSAGGSYEQYFGPGTRLTVT.

This clonotype was recorded many times. V is TRBV11-3 and J is TRBJ2-1; no clear D gene. Per the germline V gene, CDR1 is SGHNT and CDR2 is YENEEA. This CDR3 is built from 16 residues. Trimming stripped 1 base from V and 0 bases from J, with 10 bases between. The CDR3 DNA reads TGTGCCAGCAGCTTAGGTCCCCTTAGCTCCTACAATGAGCAGTTCTTC. Translation gives CASSLGPLSSYNEQFF.

This clonotype was counted at least ten times. This chain links TRBV25-1 with TRBJ2-1, with 11 bases aligning to TRBD2. V was pared by 5 bases and J by 9 bases, with 9 bases of the junction left unmatched. The CDR3 runs 15 residues. Germline CDR1 MGHDK, CDR2 SYGVNS. In DNA, the CDR3 is TGTGCCAGCAGTCCACCTAGCGGGAGGATGGGTGAGCAGTTCTTC. Translating it yields CASSPPSGRMGEQFF.

This clonotype was recorded many times. The chain employs TRBV15 and TRBJ2-3; TRBD2 aligns across 7 bases. The CDR3 extends over 16 amino acids. V shed 1 base, J shed 6 bases, and the junction held 10 bases outside the gene matches. Germline lookup yields CDR1 LNHNV and CDR2 YYDKDF (reference sequence). CDR3 residues: CATSRGNGGSGDTQYF. The CDR3, as DNA: TGTGCCACCAGCAGAGGAAACGGCGGGAGTGGGGATACGCAGTATTTT.

There are a few counts of this clonotype. J is TRBJ2-3 and V is TRBV20-1; D is possibly TRBD1 or TRBD2 (6 bases each). Germline V gives CDR1 DFQATT, CDR2 SNEGSKA (reference sequence). V was cut by 5 bases and J by 4 bases, with 16 bases left in between. The CDR3 runs 14 residues. Here the CDR3 reads CSAGGQGAPDTQYF. The CDR3 DNA follows: TGCAGTGCTGGGGGGCAGGGTGCCCCAGATACGCAGTATTTT.

The chain links TRBV5-3 to TRBJ2-5; no reliable D call. TRBV5-3 is known as an ORF, though its function is uncertain. The germline V and J ends were trimmed by 8 bases and 5 bases, with 16 bases remaining between them. The CDR3 is 13 amino acids. The chain's CDR3 is CARSAGLLETQYF. CDR3 nucleotides: TGTGCCAGGAGCGCTGGGCTTTTGGAGACCCAGTACTTC.

This clonotype was counted a few times. The rearrangement joins TRBV20-1 to TRBJ2-7; D perhaps matches TRBD1 (6 bases). The CDR3 extends over 15 amino acids. V was shortened by 2 bases and J by 2 bases, with 16 bases between the two germline ends. CDR1 and CDR2 (germline): DFQATT, SNEGSKA (reference sequence). The CDR3 bases are TGCAGTGCTAGACAGGGACACAGGAACCCCTACGAGCAGTACTTC. Its protein is CSARQGHRNPYEQYF.

This clonotype was seen more than once but under ten times. This chain connects TRBV14 to TRBJ1-1; D is unresolved. Germline V gene sequence: CDR1 SGHDN, CDR2 FVKESK. The CDR3 runs 14 residues. V was clipped by 1 base and J by 4 bases, with 10 bases between them. The chain's CDR3 is CASSQGGWGTEAFF. CDR3 coding DNA: TGTGCCAGCAGCCAAGGAGGTTGGGGCACTGAAGCTTTCTTT.

This clonotype was counted a few times. The chain employs TRBV18 and TRBJ2-5; D is undetermined. Germline-derived CDR1 and CDR2 are KGHSH and LQKENI. The CDR3 totals 13 residues. Trimming pared 8 bases from V and 1 base from J, leaving 11 bases between. The CDR3, as DNA: TGTGCCAGCGGCAGGACCATCCAAGAGACCCAGTACTTC. Its translation: CASGRTIQETQYF.

This clonotype showed up just a few times. This rearrangement joins TRBV1 to TRBJ2-7; TRBD1, as called in the table, went unchecked against the DNA. TRBV1 is a pseudogene locus. The CDR3 is made up of 17 amino acids. DNA of the CDR3: TGCACCAGCAGCCAAGGGGTCTCTCAGGACAGGGGCTACGAGCAGTACTTC. Translation gives CTSSQGVSQDRGYEQYF.

This clonotype showed up just once. The CDR3 reads CSARAPGVREKLFF. Here the CDR3 DNA reads TGCAGTGCTAGAGCACCGGGGGTGAGGGAAAAACTGTTTTTT. V and J are TRBV20-1 and TRBJ1-4; D is possibly TRBD1 (5 bases). V lost 1 base and J 8 bases, leaving 14 bases between the germline ends. Germline V gene lookup returns CDR1 DFQATT and CDR2 SNEGSKA (reference sequence). The CDR3 loop spans 14 amino acids.

The chain is built from TRBV5-6 and TRBJ1-1; no clear D gene. In germline, CDR1 is SGHDT, CDR2 YYEEEE. This CDR3 spans 17 amino acids. V shed 0 bases and J shed 6 bases, with 21 bases lying between them. DNA for the CDR3: TGTGCCAGCAGCTTGGCGCTTAGGTCGGTCTCTTCGGCTGAAGCTTTCTTT. Protein: CASSLALRSVSSAEAFF.

This clonotype was recorded at least ten times. The gene calls are TRBV5-1 and TRBJ2-5; no firm D call. The CDR3 totals 11 residues. The ends were cut back, 4 bases at V and 3 bases at J, with 4 bases in the middle. The germline V gene encodes CDR1 SGHRS and CDR2 YFSETQ. The CDR3: CASSMKETQYF. As DNA, the CDR3 is TGCGCCAGCAGCATGAAAGAGACCCAGTACTTC. The whole variable domain, filled in from reference TRBV5-1 and TRBJ2-5, reads KAGVTQTPRYLIKTRGQQVTLSCSPISGHRSVSWYQQTPGQGLQFLFEYFSETQRNKGNFPGRFSGRQFSNSRSEMNVSTLELGDSALYLCASSMKETQYFGPGTRLLVL.

This clonotype has ten or more counts. This chain connects TRBV10-3 to TRBJ2-7; 12 bases are a match to TRBD2. There are 15 residues in the CDR3. Germline trimming cut 3 bases from V and 0 bases from J; bases unmatched to any gene: 0. Germline loops: CDR1 ENHRY, CDR2 SYGVKD. CDR3 coding DNA: TGTGCCATCAGTGAACTAGCGGGGGGCTCCTACGAGCAGTACTTC. Its protein product is CAISELAGGSYEQYF.

This clonotype was recorded a few times. The chain uses TRBV11-2 and TRBJ2-1, with 14 nucleotides matching TRBD2. The CDR3 is made up of 18 amino acids. CDR1 is SGHAT, CDR2 FQNNGV, per germline. V was pared by 1 base and J by 4 bases, with 6 bases of the junction left unmatched. The CDR3 DNA is TGTGCCAGCAGCTTAGGGACTAGCGGGAGGTCCGTATACAATGAGCAGTTCTTC. This translates into CASSLGTSGRSVYNEQFF. The full variable domain, in which reference TRBV11-2 and TRBJ2-1 provide the parts outside the CDR3, is EAGVAQSPRYKIIEKRQSVAFWCNPISGHATLYWYQQILGQGPKLLIQFQNNGVVDDSQLPKDRFSAERLKGVDSTLKIQPAKLEDSAVYLCASSLGTSGRSVYNEQFFGPGTRLTVL.

There are a few counts of this clonotype. The V gene is TRBV3-1, the J gene TRBJ2-7, with TRBD1 matching 7 bases. The CDR3 is 14 amino acids. Germline V gene lookup returns CDR1 LGHDT and CDR2 YNNKEL (reference sequence). V lost 1 base, J lost 3 bases, and 3 bases stayed unmatched. CDR3 nucleotides: TGTGCCAGCAGCCAAGCCGGGACAGACTACGAGCAGTACTTC. It yields the protein CASSQAGTDYEQYF.

This clonotype showed up many times. The rearrangement uses TRBV30 and TRBJ2-3; no reliable D call. Germline CDR1 and CDR2: GTSNPN and SVGIG (reference sequence). The CDR3 contains 12 residues. Trimming took 2 bases from V and 4 from J, leaving 7 bases between them. The CDR3 coding sequence is TGTGCCTGGAGTCGTACAGCAGATACGCAGTATTTT. It codes for CAWSRTADTQYF.

The chain combines TRBV20-1 with TRBJ1-2; 8 bases align to TRBD1. J gave up 3 bases and V 7 bases, and 7 bases lay outside the gene matches. Looked up from germline, CDR1 is DFQATT and CDR2 is SNEGSKA (reference sequence). This CDR3 is built from 13 residues. CDR3 sequence reads: CSVKTGVDYGYTF. The CDR3 nucleotides are TGCAGTGTTAAGACAGGGGTGGACTATGGCTACACCTTC.

In this sample, this clonotype turned up many times. V and J are TRBV6-5 and TRBJ2-3; the D is unclear. Germline lookup yields CDR1 MNHEY and CDR2 SVGAGI. There are 12 residues in the CDR3. V was clipped by 5 bases and J by 6 bases, with 9 bases between them. CDR3 in DNA: TGTGCCAGCAGTACCGCCTTGGATACGCAGTATTTT. Translated, it gives CASSTALDTQYF.

This clonotype was picked up a small number of times. This chain connects TRBV10-3 to TRBJ2-5; D is possibly TRBD1 (6 bases). Germline CDR1 ENHRY, CDR2 SYGVKD. Between the trimmed V and J ends, which lost 6 bases and 2 bases, there was a span of 10 bases. This CDR3 contains 13 residues. The CDR3 loop reads CAIRGTTQETQYF. DNA of the CDR3: TGTGCCATCAGAGGGACAACACAAGAGACCCAGTACTTC.

This clonotype was counted at least ten times. V and J are TRBV7-2 and TRBJ2-1; TRBD1 or TRBD2 may be the D gene (5 bases each). Trimming took off 6 bases at V and 6 bases at J, with 15 bases between the two ends. This CDR3 comprises 14 residues. CDR1 and CDR2 from the germline V gene are SGHTA and FQGNSA. The CDR3 sequence is CASSGGLRGNEQFF. The CDR3 DNA reads as TGTGCCAGCAGTGGGGGTCTAAGGGGCAATGAGCAGTTCTTC.

The sample holds a few counts of this clonotype. The chain combines TRBV10-3 with TRBJ2-7; D is unclear. Germline CDR1 reads ENHRY; CDR2 reads SYGVKD. CDR3 length: 15 residues. V was cut by 0 bases and J by 9 bases, with 18 bases left in between. CDR3 region: CAISESSGRLAGQYF. In DNA form, the CDR3 reads TGTGCCATCAGTGAGTCGTCTGGGCGCCTGGCAGGGCAGTACTTC.